This passage covers 32 T cell receptor beta chains from one sample sequenced in a study of blood T cells in healthy people across ages (dated by TCRdb to about 2015). The library came from 5' RACE. TCRdb names Illumina HiSeq 2500 as the instrument used. A second PCR of about 6 to 11 cycles was performed with a sample-barcoded 5' primer and a J-beta primer mix. TCRdb ran its own pipeline on the public reads, namely fastp trimming at Q25 and MiXCR clone calling, and kept in-frame beta chains. Each CDR3 protein appears once, grouped with its most common genes and DNA. A total of around 1.5 million distinct CDR3 sequences appear in this sample, 30% to 40% of them only once. The top ten constitute roughly 12% of the sample. Sequences were obtained from blood. The receptors here all came from a woman aged 25 to 39 in good health.

V is TRBV5-1 and J is TRBJ2-3; 7 nucleotides match TRBD2. The CDR3 contains 16 residues. Germline trimming cut 0 bases from V and 7 bases from J; bases unmatched to any gene: 11. Germline V CDR1 and CDR2: SGHRS, YFSETQ. The CDR3 DNA follows: TGCGCCAGCAGCTTGGTGGCAGGCCTGGGAGGGAATACGCAGTATTTT. Encoded protein: CASSLVAGLGGNTQYF. Supplemented by reference TRBV5-1 and TRBJ2-3, the full variable domain reads KAGVTQTPRYLIKTRGQQVTLSCSPISGHRSVSWYQQTPGQGLQFLFEYFSETQRNKGNFPGRFSGRQFSNSRSEMNVSTLELGDSALYLCASSLVAGLGGNTQYFGPGTRLTVL.

This clonotype appeared a few times. The chain uses TRBV7-3 and TRBJ2-1, with 12 bases aligning to TRBD1. Trimming removed 1 base from V and 7 bases from J; junction bases left unmatched: 2. CDR3 length equals 15 residues. Germline CDR1 is SGHTA and CDR2 is FQGTGA. The CDR3 sequence is CASSLRGQGANEQFF. CDR3 sequence (DNA): TGTGCCAGCAGCTTAAGGGGACAGGGGGCGAATGAGCAGTTCTTC.

J is TRBJ2-1 and V is TRBV4-1, with no clear D. Germline CDR1 and CDR2: MGHRA and YSYEKL. V gave up 1 base and J gave up 7 bases, with 8 bases separating them. The length of the CDR3 is 13 residues. For the CDR3, the DNA is TGCGCCAGCAGCCAAGGCGTTTGGAATGAGCAGTTCTTC. It specifies CASSQGVWNEQFF.

The V and J genes are TRBV27 and TRBJ2-2; no reliable D call. Trimming stripped 4 bases from V and 6 bases from J, with 12 bases between. Germline CDR1 MNHEY, CDR2 SMNVEV (reference sequence). The CDR3 loop spans 14 amino acids. CDR3 loop: CASSYSSFAGELFF. CDR3 in DNA: TGTGCCAGCAGTTATTCCTCGTTTGCCGGGGAGCTGTTTTTT.

The V call is TRBV2, the J call TRBJ2-6; D is perhaps TRBD1 or TRBD2 (6 bases each). Trimming left V 4 bases short and J 1 base short, with 20 bases between. The CDR3 extends over 19 amino acids. Looked up from germline, CDR1 is SNHLY and CDR2 is FYNNEI. CDR3 in DNA: TGTGCCAGCAGTGGGGGACTTGACAGCCAGGGGTCTGGGGCCAACGTCCTGACTTTC. This codes for CASSGGLDSQGSGANVLTF.

Concerning this clonotype itself: A much larger clone differs from this one at a single base, so this may be a read error. The genes are TRBV3-1 and TRBJ2-7; D is ambiguous. With the DNA end fitting TRBJ2-5 better, the J assignment may be wrong. Germline values: CDR1 LGHDT, CDR2 YNNKEL (reference sequence). CDR3 length equals 14 residues. CDR3 in DNA: TGTGCCAGCAGCCAAGATAGAGGTTGGGAGACCCAGTACTTC. Amino acid sequence: CASSQDRGWETQYF.

The chain joins TRBV20-1 to TRBJ2-5, with a tentative D call TRBD2 (6 bases). CDR1 and CDR2 (germline): DFQATT, SNEGSKA (reference sequence). The V and J ends lost 5 bases and 1 base respectively, with 20 bases between them. The CDR3 loop spans 16 amino acids. The CDR3 DNA is TGCAGTGCTTCCTCGGGAACGGAACTAGCCCAAGAGACCCAGTACTTC. Translation gives CSASSGTELAQETQYF.

As concerns this clonotype: One base away lies a much larger clone, so this may be a sequencing read error. The rearrangement joins TRBV27 to TRBJ2-7; D possibly corresponds to TRBD2 (5 bases). The CDR3 is 13 amino acids. V lost 6 bases, J lost 12 bases, and 21 bases lay in between. Germline V gives CDR1 MNHEY, CDR2 SMNVEV (reference sequence). The CDR3, as DNA: TGTGCCAGCAGGTTAATCCCGACTAAACGGCGGTACTTC. This codes for CASRLIPTKRRYF.

The V and J genes are TRBV12-3 or TRBV12-4 and TRBJ2-7, with TRBD2 matching 14 bases. This CDR3 is built from 16 residues. J was trimmed by 4 bases and V by 5 bases; bases with no gene match: 7. The CDR3 region is CASSPMGTSGGYEQYF. The CDR3 DNA reads TGTGCCAGCAGTCCGATGGGGACTAGCGGGGGATACGAGCAGTACTTC.

The rearrangement joins TRBV20-1 to TRBJ2-3; D is tentatively TRBD1 or TRBD2 (5 bases each). V was pared by 6 bases and J by 4 bases, with 20 bases between. The CDR3 loop spans 15 amino acids. Looked up from germline, CDR1 is DFQATT and CDR2 is SNEGSKA (reference sequence). This CDR3 is CSATTPGPLADTQYF. The CDR3 DNA reads TGCAGTGCCACCACCCCGGGACCCCTCGCAGATACGCAGTATTTT.

This clonotype has just a few counts. The chain recombines TRBV15 with TRBJ2-3, with D tentatively TRBD2 (6 bases). Trimming shortened V by 0 bases and J by 12 bases, and 13 bases separated the two germline ends. The CDR3 consists of 13 residues. From germline, CDR1 is LNHNV and CDR2 YYDKDF (reference sequence). CDR3 DNA sequence: TGTGCCACCAGCAGAGAGGGGAGGCGGTCTCAGTATTTT. This codes for CATSREGRRSQYF.

Comment on this clonotype: One base away lies a much larger clone, so this may be a sequencing read error. This rearrangement joins TRBV7-2 to TRBJ2-3; D is perhaps TRBD2 (5 bases). This CDR3 is 15 amino acids long. With 6 bases removed from V and 4 bases from J, the gap between germline ends came to 17 bases. Germline CDR1 reads SGHTA; CDR2 reads FQGNSA. DNA for the CDR3: TGTGCCAGCAGTACCGTGGGCGGGCACGCAGATACGCAGTATTTT. Protein sequence: CASSTVGGHADTQYF.

This clonotype was picked up many times. This chain joins TRBV20-1 and TRBJ2-7; unclear D gene. V gave up 1 base and J gave up 2 bases, with 12 bases separating them. Looked up from germline, CDR1 is DFQATT and CDR2 is SNEGSKA (reference sequence). The CDR3 is 14 residues long. The CDR3 region has the DNA TGCAGTGCTAGAGGGGCAGGTGTGGCCTACGAGCAGTACTTC. Protein sequence: CSARGAGVAYEQYF.

This clonotype has only a few counts. CDR3 loop: CSARDSQGSYNSPLHF. Written as DNA, the CDR3 is TGCAGTGCTAGAGATAGTCAGGGCTCCTATAATTCACCCCTCCACTTT. The chain links TRBV20-1 to TRBJ1-6; perhaps TRBD1 as D (5 bases). Trimming left V 0 bases short and J 0 bases short, with 9 bases between. The CDR3 has 16 amino acids. Germline V gives CDR1 DFQATT, CDR2 SNEGSKA (reference sequence).

CDR3: CASSPHGGGGEKLFF. In DNA form, the CDR3 reads TGTGCCAGCAGCCCCCATGGAGGGGGGGGTGAAAAACTGTTTTTT. This chain uses TRBV11-2 with TRBJ1-4, with D possibly TRBD1 on 6 matching bases. V dropped 5 bases and J dropped 7 bases, with 17 bases sitting between them. Germline lookup yields CDR1 SGHAT and CDR2 FQNNGV. The CDR3 length is 15 residues. Full variable domain (rest looked up from reference TRBV11-2 and TRBJ1-4): EAGVAQSPRYKIIEKRQSVAFWCNPISGHATLYWYQQILGQGPKLLIQFQNNGVVDDSQLPKDRFSAERLKGVDSTLKIQPAKLEDSAVYLCASSPHGGGGEKLFFGSGTQLSVL.

The CDR3 reads CASSEGTTYGYTF. As DNA, the CDR3 is TGTGCCAGCAGTGAGGGGACAACCTATGGCTACACCTTC. The chain employs TRBV2 and TRBJ1-2, with D perhaps matching TRBD1 (6 bases). The V gene's germline CDR1 is SNHLY and CDR2 FYNNEI. The ends were cut back, 3 bases at V and 4 bases at J, with 9 bases in the middle. The CDR3 sequence is 13 residues long.

V and J are TRBV6-1 and TRBJ1-6, with D hard to call. The CDR3 runs 13 residues. Trimming left V 8 bases short and J 7 bases short, with 12 bases between. CDR1 is MNHNS, CDR2 SASEGT, per germline. CDR3 nucleotide sequence: TGTGCCAGCCGCCTGGGCCCGAATTCACCCCTCCACTTT. Translated, it gives CASRLGPNSPLHF.

This clonotype was counted between two and nine times. The rearrangement uses TRBV5-6 and TRBJ2-4; 8 bases line up with TRBD1. The CDR3 contains 17 residues. Trimming removed 6 bases from V and 7 bases from J; junction bases left unmatched: 18. Germline V lookup: CDR1 SGHDT, CDR2 YYEEEE. In nucleotides, the CDR3 is TGTGCCAGCACCAAAACCGGGACAGCCCAGGGGGCTAACATTCAGTACTTC. Translating gives CASTKTGTAQGANIQYF.

The chain links TRBV5-1 to TRBJ2-5, with unresolved D. V dropped 5 bases and J dropped 5 bases, with 7 bases sitting between them. Germline CDR1 reads SGHRS; CDR2 reads YFSETQ. The CDR3 loop spans 11 amino acids. CDR3: CASRYRETQYF. The CDR3 bases are TGCGCCAGCAGATATAGGGAGACCCAGTACTTC.

The rearrangement links TRBV9 to TRBJ1-5; possibly TRBD1 for D (6 bases). The CDR3 runs 13 residues. From germline, CDR1 is SGDLS and CDR2 YYNGEE. The V gene lost 0 bases and the J gene lost 6 bases, with 7 bases spanning the gap. The CDR3 nucleotides read TGTGCCAGCAGCGTAGAGGGGGTTCAGCCCCAGCATTTT. The encoded protein is CASSVEGVQPQHF.

This chain connects TRBV5-1 to TRBJ2-7; 7 bases map to TRBD1. Germline lookup yields CDR1 SGHRS and CDR2 YFSETQ. The junction had 5 bases not matched to a gene; V was cut back by 3 bases and J by 5 bases. This CDR3 contains 13 residues. The CDR3 DNA reads as TGCGCCAGCAGCTACAGGGGTGTCGACGAGCAGTACTTC. Its protein product is CASSYRGVDEQYF.

This clonotype was counted many times. The chain links TRBV29-1 to TRBJ1-1; D is possibly TRBD1 (6 bases). The CDR3 extends over 14 amino acids. Germline lookup yields CDR1 SQVTM and CDR2 ANQGSEA. V lost 7 bases and J 2 bases, leaving 17 bases between the germline ends. CDR3 DNA: TGCAGCGGAGCTACAGGGTCGGGAAACACTGAAGCTTTCTTT. This sequence encodes CSGATGSGNTEAFF.

The chain joins TRBV15 to TRBJ2-7; D ambiguous. V was pared by 3 bases and J by 5 bases, with 11 bases between. Germline CDR1 reads LNHNV; CDR2 reads YYDKDF (reference sequence). The CDR3 consists of 13 residues. In DNA form, the CDR3 reads TGTGCCACCAGCAGCCCCCAGGAGAACGAGCAGTACTTC. Its translation is CATSSPQENEQYF.

V gene TRBV7-9 combines with J gene TRBJ2-1; 10 nucleotides align to TRBD2. V lost 8 bases to trimming and J lost 7 bases; unmatched junction nucleotides: 14. The CDR3 is 16 residues long. CDR1 SEHNR and CDR2 FQNEAQ come from the germline V gene (reference sequence). The CDR3 here is CASHPGSGGAGNEQFF. The CDR3 DNA sequence: TGTGCCAGCCACCCGGGAAGCGGGGGGGCAGGGAATGAGCAGTTCTTC.

The V gene is TRBV12-3 or TRBV12-4, the J gene TRBJ1-2, with 10 bases identical to TRBD1. The CDR3 runs 15 residues. V shed 7 bases and J 7 bases; nucleotides not matched to a gene: 12. This chain's CDR3 is CASTKIADRGLGYTF. The CDR3 DNA is TGTGCCAGCACCAAAATCGCCGACAGGGGGCTTGGCTACACCTTC.

The chain has TRBV10-3 and TRBJ2-5, with TRBD1 identical over 9 bases. Germline V gene sequence: CDR1 ENHRY, CDR2 SYGVKD. Trimming at V came to 8 bases and at J to 2 bases, leaving 6 bases not matched to a gene. The CDR3 runs 14 residues. The CDR3 sequence is CAIARTGEQETQYF. The DNA of the CDR3 is TGTGCCATCGCCCGGACAGGGGAGCAAGAGACCCAGTACTTC.

The chain is built from TRBV7-9 and TRBJ1-2; 7 nucleotides match TRBD1. V shed 5 bases, J shed 2 bases, and the junction held 8 bases outside the gene matches. CDR3 length: 15 residues. Germline V gene sequence: CDR1 SEHNR, CDR2 FQNEAQ (reference sequence). Here the CDR3 DNA reads TGTGCCAGCAGCCTTGCGGACAGGAGAAACTATGGCTACACCTTC. This encodes CASSLADRRNYGYTF.

The genes are TRBV3-1 and TRBJ1-2; D call uncertain. Germline CDR1 and CDR2: LGHDT and YNNKEL (reference sequence). With 0 bases removed from V and 3 bases from J, the gap between germline ends came to 8 bases. The length of the CDR3 is 14 residues. The CDR3 region has the DNA TGTGCCAGCAGCCAAGAAGCACAATACTATGGCTACACCTTC. Residues: CASSQEAQYYGYTF.

A few counts support this clonotype. One end of the junction fails to match germline, which may point to a read error. The V and J genes are TRBV7-3 and TRBJ1-2; the D gene is possibly TRBD1 (5 bases). CDR3 length: 12 amino acids. Germline assignment: CDR1 SGHTA and CDR2 FQGTGA. The CDR3 sequence is CVSSSGGDGYTF. The DNA for the CDR3 is TGTGTCAGCAGCTCGGGGGGAGATGGCTACACCTTC.

This clonotype appeared a few times. This sequence joins TRBV5-1 and TRBJ2-2; D is ambiguous. This CDR3 has 15 amino acids. Germline assignment: CDR1 SGHRS and CDR2 YFSETQ. V lost 0 bases to trimming and J lost 7 bases, with 13 bases between them. The CDR3 reads CASSLEAWRNGELFF. Here the CDR3 DNA reads TGCGCCAGCAGCTTGGAGGCTTGGCGCAACGGGGAGCTGTTTTTT.

The chain has TRBV19 and TRBJ2-1; D not resolved. The CDR3 loop spans 13 amino acids. Deletions cut 5 bases from V and 3 bases from J, with 8 bases between. Germline V gives CDR1 LNHDA, CDR2 SQIVND (reference sequence). CDR3 residues: CASSELDYNEQFF. CDR3 sequence (DNA): TGTGCCAGTAGTGAACTGGACTACAATGAGCAGTTCTTC.

The chain uses TRBV15 and TRBJ2-2, with 12 bases lining up with TRBD2. CDR1 LNHNV and CDR2 YYDKDF come from the germline V gene (reference sequence). This CDR3 contains 15 residues. V trimming: 6 bases; J trimming: 4 bases; junction bases outside the gene matches: 3. The chain's CDR3 is CATREGLAGTGELFF. CDR3 coding DNA: TGTGCCACCAGGGAGGGACTAGCGGGCACCGGGGAGCTGTTTTTT.